This T cell receptor (beta chain) was captured in a study of T cell repertoires in cytomegalovirus infection. Study as a whole: CMV infection and matching HLA type were both indicated by public TCR beta signatures.

The CDR3 length is 17 residues. V gave up 6 bases and J gave up 6 bases; unmatched junction bases: 15. Germline V CDR1 and CDR2: MDHEN, SYDVKM. Turning to this clonotype: Antigen: not known.

TCRdb itself ran the reads through MiXCR, one entry per CDR3 protein. The sample records about 530,000 distinct CDR3 sequences, less than 30% being singletons. General study results and limits: Clonotype analysis showed dominance of the ex vivo response by HLA-C-restricted CMV-specific TCR beta clonotypes.

The source of this sequence is a human donor in good health (CMV status not recorded). Some clones in this sample may be carry-over from other donors' samples. The specimen was PBMCs. V is TRBV28 and J is TRBJ2-7, with 12 positions matching TRBD2. CDR3 DNA: TGTGCCAGCAGCCGGACTCGGACTAGCGGGACCCAAGGCGAGCAGTACGTC. Amino acids: CASSRTRTSGTQGEQYV.